The 29 T cell receptor beta chains below were found in one sample sequenced in a study of blood T cell repertoires in COVID-19. This table comes from immunoSEQ multiplex PCR, and its TCRdb copy is limited to in-frame clones, with some not included. The sample has 180,000 or so clones; 82% are singletons. The sample taken for sequencing was PBMCs or T cells enriched from blood (not recorded which). These receptors were obtained from a man aged 50-59 years who had recovered from COVID-19.

This rearrangement joins TRBV4-2 to TRBJ2-5; the match to TRBD1 covers 7 bases. This CDR3 spans 13 amino acids. Germline V gene lookup returns CDR1 LGHNA and CDR2 YNFKEQ. After removal of 2 bases from V and 4 bases from J, the junction contained 1 base not matched to a gene. The chain's CDR3 is CASSQSGGETQYF. The CDR3 region has the DNA TGTGCCAGCAGCCAATCAGGGGGAGAGACCCAGTACTTC.

The chain uses TRBV6-5 and TRBJ2-7; 10 bases are shared with TRBD1. J was trimmed by 6 bases and V by 7 bases; bases with no gene match: 3. CDR1 MNHEY and CDR2 SVGAGI come from the germline V gene. The CDR3 is 12 residues long. This CDR3 reads CASIGTGVEQYF. In DNA form, the CDR3 reads TGTGCCAGCATTGGGACAGGGGTCGAGCAGTACTTC.

The chain links TRBV19 to TRBJ1-1, with a possible D match to TRBD1 (5 bases). Trimming took 5 bases from V and 8 from J, leaving 12 bases between them. Germline V gene lookup returns CDR1 LNHDA and CDR2 SQIVND (reference sequence). The CDR3 length is 12 residues. The CDR3 sequence: CASSEKGREAFF. Here the CDR3 DNA reads TGTGCCAGTAGTGAAAAGGGGCGGGAAGCTTTCTTT.

This chain uses TRBV2 with TRBJ1-1, with 9 bases matching TRBD1. The V gene's germline CDR1 is SNHLY and CDR2 FYNNEI. The CDR3 has 15 amino acids. J lost 4 bases, V lost 6 bases, and 9 bases had no gene match. The CDR3 sequence is CASRLQGALGTEAFF. DNA of the CDR3: TGTGCCAGCAGGTTACAGGGGGCGCTGGGCACTGAAGCTTTCTTT.

This clone was seen only once. The rearrangement uses TRBV5-4 and TRBJ1-5; 9 bases are shared with TRBD1. Trimming took 4 bases from V and 6 from J; bases not matched to a gene: 5. The CDR3 has 14 residues. Germline assignment: CDR1 SGHNT and CDR2 YYREEE (reference sequence). Here the CDR3 DNA reads TGTGCCAGCAGCCAACAGGGGGCTGGTCAGCCCCAGCATTTT. Protein: CASSQQGAGQPQHF.

This rearrangement joins TRBV15 to TRBJ1-4, with 7 bases matching TRBD1. Germline V gene data show CDR1 as LNHNV and CDR2 as YYDKDF (reference sequence). This CDR3 comprises 15 residues. The trim removed 5 bases at V and 2 bases at J, leaving 5 bases unmatched. The CDR3 spells CATSWPQGTNEKLFF. CDR3 bases: TGTGCCACCAGCTGGCCACAGGGGACTAATGAAAAACTGTTTTTT.

The count of this clone is one. Additional DNA sequences in this sample encode the identical CDR3. The chain joins TRBV11-2 to TRBJ1-2; perhaps TRBD1 as D (6 bases). The CDR3 sequence is 15 residues long. Germline V lookup: CDR1 SGHAT, CDR2 FQNNGV. Trimming took off 0 bases at V and 4 bases at J, with 12 bases between the two ends. This chain's CDR3 is CASSLDPGQIYGYTF. CDR3 coding DNA: TGTGCCAGCAGCTTAGATCCCGGACAGATCTATGGCTACACCTTC.

The J gene is TRBJ1-5, the V gene TRBV3-1 (or the pseudogene TRBV3-2); D gene uncertain. V lost 3 bases and J 4 bases, leaving 13 bases between the germline ends. The germline gives CDR1 LGHDT, CDR2 YNNKEL (reference sequence). This CDR3 has 15 amino acids. The CDR3 is CASSHTTLRNQPQHF. The CDR3 DNA is TGTGCCAGCAGCCATACGACACTTAGAAATCAGCCCCAGCATTTT.

V usage is TRBV2 and J usage is TRBJ2-7; TRBD2 matches at 7 bases. Germline V gene sequence: CDR1 SNHLY, CDR2 FYNNEI. The CDR3 sequence is 13 residues long. The V gene end was trimmed by 2 bases and the J gene end by 7 bases; junction bases not matched to a gene: 5. In DNA form, the CDR3 reads TGTGCCAGCAGTGAACGTGCTAGCGGTGAGCAGTACTTC. Translating gives CASSERASGEQYF.

A few counts support this clone. The V and J genes are TRBV19 and TRBJ2-4; TRBD2 agrees at 9 bases. J was trimmed by 2 bases and V by 9 bases; bases with no gene match: 5. The germline CDR1 and CDR2 sequences are LNHDA and SQIVND (reference sequence). The CDR3 runs 14 residues. CDR3 sequence (DNA): TGTGCCAGGGGGCTAGCGGGGCCCAAAAACATTCAGTACTTC. Protein: CARGLAGPKNIQYF. The full variable domain, rest sourced from reference TRBV19 and TRBJ2-4, is DGGITQSPKYLFRKEGQNVTLSCEQNLNHDAMYWYRQDPGQGLRLIYYSQIVNDFQKGDIAEGYSVSREKKESFPLTVTSAQKNPTAFYLCARGLAGPKNIQYFGAGTRLSVL.

The chain uses TRBV28 and TRBJ2-7, with TRBD2 matching 16 bases. The germline V gene encodes CDR1 MDHEN and CDR2 SYDVKM. This CDR3 comprises 15 residues. V shed 6 bases and J 6 bases; nucleotides not matched to a gene: 5. This CDR3 reads CASRGTSGRAREQYF. CDR3 bases: TGTGCCAGCAGGGGGACTAGCGGGAGGGCGCGCGAGCAGTACTTC.

The chain carries TRBV18 and TRBJ2-3; D is ambiguous. CDR3 length: 14 residues. V was cut by 6 bases and J by 5 bases, with 15 bases left in between. The germline gives CDR1 KGHSH, CDR2 LQKENI. The CDR3 DNA sequence: TGTGCCAGCTCCCCTCCCACAATCAGAGATACGCAGTATTTT. The encoded protein is CASSPPTIRDTQYF. Full variable domain (rest looked up from reference TRBV18 and TRBJ2-3): NAGVMQNPRHLVRRRGQEARLRCSPMKGHSHVYWYRQLPEEGLKFMVYLQKENIIDESGMPKERFSAEFPKEGPSILRIQQVVRGDSAAYFCASSPPTIRDTQYFGPGTRLTVL.

The chain carries TRBV6-5 and TRBJ1-2, with TRBD1 as a possible D gene (6 bases). V gave up 0 bases and J gave up 4 bases, with 9 bases separating them. The CDR3 contains 14 residues. CDR1 and CDR2 from the germline V gene are MNHEY and SVGAGI. The CDR3 DNA sequence: TGTGCCAGCAGTTACTCGTCCAGGGGCTATGGCTACACCTTC. It translates to CASSYSSRGYGYTF.

The rearrangement uses TRBV7-3 and TRBJ2-5; tentative D call: TRBD1 (6 bases). This CDR3 has 14 residues. V dropped 1 base and J dropped 5 bases, with 11 bases sitting between them. Germline CDR1 reads SGHTA; CDR2 reads FQGTGA. The DNA of the CDR3 is TGTGCCAGCAGCTTAAGGGGGCCGGGGGAGACCCAGTACTTC. Its translation is CASSLRGPGETQYF.

The V gene is TRBV7-9, the J gene TRBJ2-2; tentative D call: TRBD1 (6 bases). Trimming took off 1 base at V and 7 bases at J, with 19 bases between the two ends. Germline V CDR1 and CDR2: SEHNR, FQNEAQ (reference sequence). The CDR3 is 17 residues long. The CDR3 spells CASSLGTPGTPSGELFF. CDR3 nucleotides: TGTGCCAGCAGCTTAGGGACCCCCGGGACACCGAGCGGGGAGCTGTTTTTT.

In this sample, this clone turned up once. The CDR3 region is CASSFTSGASSYEQYF. The CDR3 nucleotides are TGTGCCAGCAGTTTTACTAGCGGGGCAAGCTCCTACGAGCAGTACTTC. The chain employs TRBV28 and TRBJ2-7; 10 positions agree with TRBD2. The junction had 5 bases not matched to a gene; V was cut back by 3 bases and J by 0 bases. This CDR3 is built from 16 residues. Looked up from germline, CDR1 is MDHEN and CDR2 is SYDVKM.

The chain employs TRBV6-5 and TRBJ1-2; 7 positions agree with TRBD1. Germline CDR1 and CDR2: MNHEY and SVGAGI. The CDR3 spans 15 residues. V was clipped by 6 bases and J by 4 bases; unmatched bases: 11. CDR3 bases: TGTGCCAGCAGAAGAACAGGGGCTGGGAGCTATGGCTACACCTTC. The encoded protein is CASRRTGAGSYGYTF.

The rearrangement links TRBV7-2 to TRBJ2-1; TRBD2 matches at 8 bases. Trimming cost V 4 bases and J 9 bases; bases outside gene matches: 8. The CDR3 contains 14 residues. From germline, CDR1 is SGHTA and CDR2 FQGNSA. CDR3 coding DNA: TGTGCCAGCAGCTCCGGGACTAGTGGAGGTGAGCAGTTCTTC. Residues: CASSSGTSGGEQFF. The variable domain in full, with the rest retrieved from reference TRBV7-2 and TRBJ2-1, is GAGVSQSPSNKVTEKGKDVELRCDPISGHTALYWYRQSLGQGLEFLIYFQGNSAPDKSGLPSDRFSAERTGGSVSTLTIQRTQQEDSAVYLCASSSGTSGGEQFFGPGTRLTVL.

The chain employs TRBV9 and TRBJ1-2; D perhaps matches TRBD1 (6 bases). The ends were cut back, 0 bases at V and 5 bases at J, with 23 bases in the middle. Per germline, CDR1 SGDLS and CDR2 YYNGEE. There are 18 residues in the CDR3. CDR3: CASSVEPQGPTAIYGYTF. The CDR3 DNA sequence: TGTGCCAGCAGCGTAGAACCTCAGGGGCCCACAGCAATTTATGGCTACACCTTC.

The chain joins TRBV28 to TRBJ1-2; weak D call: TRBD1 (6 bases). V was clipped by 6 bases and J by 2 bases, with 13 bases between them. Germline loops: CDR1 MDHEN, CDR2 SYDVKM. The CDR3 totals 14 residues. CDR3 nucleotide sequence: TGTGCCAGCAGACAATCAGGGGTCAACTATGGCTACACCTTC. Translating gives CASRQSGVNYGYTF.

The chain combines TRBV5-1 with TRBJ2-5, with 8 bases fitting TRBD1. Germline loops: CDR1 SGHRS, CDR2 YFSETQ. V lost 6 bases, J lost 4 bases, and 5 bases stayed unmatched. The CDR3 contains 13 residues. CDR3 sequence: CASKRTGLETQYF. The DNA of the CDR3 is TGCGCCAGCAAAAGGACAGGGTTAGAGACCCAGTACTTC.

The chain employs TRBV7-2 and TRBJ2-7, with D unresolved. This CDR3 is 12 amino acids long. The germline gives CDR1 SGHTA, CDR2 FQGNSA. Between the trimmed V and J ends, which lost 5 bases and 4 bases, there was a span of 9 bases. Here the CDR3 DNA reads TGTGCCAGCAGCCTTCTCGGGTACGAGCAGTACTTC. Translation: CASSLLGYEQYF.

This rearrangement joins TRBV19 to TRBJ2-2, with D possibly being TRBD2 (6 bases). Looked up from germline, CDR1 is LNHDA and CDR2 is SQIVND (reference sequence). The CDR3 runs 19 residues. Between the trimmed V and J ends, which lost 11 bases and 2 bases, there was a span of 30 bases. CDR3 bases: TGTGCCGCTCTGCCCCGGGGGTCATCCAACTCGCCAAACACCGGGGAGCTGTTTTTT. Translation gives CAALPRGSSNSPNTGELFF.

The chain has TRBV4-1 and TRBJ2-4, with D tentatively TRBD1 (6 bases). Trimming shortened V by 1 base and J by 1 base, and 11 bases separated the two germline ends. CDR1 is MGHRA and CDR2 is YSYEKL in the germline V gene. This CDR3 is built from 16 residues. Here the CDR3 DNA reads TGCGCCAGCAGCCAAGGCGAGAGGGGGGCCAAAAACATTCAGTACTTC. Amino acids: CASSQGERGAKNIQYF.

As for this clone: The sample carries other DNA sequences with the same CDR3. The V and J genes are TRBV7-9 and TRBJ1-5; D may be TRBD1 (5 bases). The CDR3 length is 18 residues. Germline values: CDR1 SEHNR, CDR2 FQNEAQ (reference sequence). Deletions cut 5 bases from V and 0 bases from J, with 20 bases between. The CDR3, as DNA: TGTGCCAGCAGCCCCGGGGCCGGGGGGGTAGGTAGCAATCAGCCCCAGCATTTT. This sequence encodes CASSPGAGGVGSNQPQHF.

The chain combines TRBV3-1 (or the pseudogene TRBV3-2) with TRBJ1-6; TRBD1 agrees at 7 bases. CDR1 is LGHDT, CDR2 YNNKEL, per germline (reference sequence). Trimming removed 1 base from V and 10 bases from J; junction bases left unmatched: 7. The CDR3 extends over 15 amino acids. The CDR3 nucleotides are TGTGCCAGCAGCCAAGGACAGGGAGTAGGCTCACCCCTCCACTTT. Translating it yields CASSQGQGVGSPLHF.

The CDR3 sequence: CASSPRGWQQYF. The CDR3 DNA reads TGTGCCAGCAGTCCACGGGGTTGGCAGCAGTACTTC. The genes are TRBV28 and TRBJ2-7; TRBD2 might be the D (5 bases). This CDR3 has 12 amino acids. CDR1 is MDHEN and CDR2 is SYDVKM in the germline V gene. The germline V and J ends were trimmed by 5 bases and 8 bases, with 13 bases remaining between them.

The rearrangement joins TRBV27 to TRBJ2-1; 10 nucleotides match TRBD2. CDR1 and CDR2 from the germline V gene are MNHEY and SMNVEV (reference sequence). V lost 3 bases to trimming and J lost 6 bases; unmatched junction nucleotides: 5. The CDR3 is 15 amino acids. The CDR3 here is CASSFEREGPNEQFF. DNA for the CDR3: TGTGCCAGCAGTTTCGAGCGGGAGGGCCCCAATGAGCAGTTCTTC.

V usage is TRBV19 and J usage is TRBJ2-3; tentative D call: TRBD1 (5 bases). Trimming removed 3 bases from V and 2 bases from J, with 12 bases in between. CDR1 LNHDA and CDR2 SQIVND come from the germline V gene (reference sequence). The CDR3 contains 15 residues. The CDR3 loop reads CASSIPKGVTDTQYF. The CDR3 DNA is TGTGCCAGTAGTATCCCAAAAGGGGTCACAGATACGCAGTATTTT.